Below, 26 T cell receptor beta chains from the same sample are listed, as sequenced in a study of graft-versus-host responses after intestinal transplantation. These TCRs' antigens remain unknown. Some clones are missing from TCRdb's copy, which holds only in-frame ones; the method was immunoSEQ multiplex PCR. The table shows 80,000 to 100,000 clones, with about 89% occurring only once. The sequencing here drew on unstimulated CD4+ T cells sorted from spleen or lymph node cells, taken before intestinal transplant. These receptors originate from a human donor who received an intestinal transplant.

CDR3 sequence: CASSFRGQGYYGYTF. The CDR3 DNA reads TGTGCCAGCAGTTTTCGGGGACAGGGCTACTATGGCTACACCTTC. The chain has TRBV28 and TRBJ1-2; 9 nucleotides line up with TRBD1. Germline V CDR1 and CDR2: MDHEN, SYDVKM. The CDR3 sequence is 15 residues long. The J segment lost 3 bases and the V segment lost 3 bases, leaving 5 bases of the junction unmatched.

The chain employs TRBV7-2 and TRBJ2-7; 7 bases align to TRBD2. The junction had 6 bases not matched to a gene; V was cut back by 8 bases and J by 2 bases. The germline CDR1 and CDR2 sequences are SGHTA and FQGNSA. The CDR3 extends over 13 amino acids. This chain's CDR3 is CASRNSGAYEQYF. The CDR3, as DNA: TGTGCCAGCCGGAACAGCGGGGCCTACGAGCAGTACTTC.

The genes are TRBV2 and TRBJ2-5; a weak D match, TRBD1 (5 bases). Germline V gene data show CDR1 as SNHLY and CDR2 as FYNNEI. V was trimmed by 6 bases and J by 6 bases, leaving 14 bases between them. The CDR3 extends over 13 amino acids. CDR3 in amino acids: CASSPAREKTQYF. The DNA of the CDR3 is TGTGCCAGCAGCCCCGCCAGGGAAAAGACCCAGTACTTC.

This chain connects TRBV2 to TRBJ2-5; 16 nucleotides match TRBD2. The CDR3 contains 15 residues. CDR1 and CDR2 (germline): SNHLY, FYNNEI. Germline trimming cut 6 bases from V and 2 bases from J; bases unmatched to any gene: 0. The CDR3 DNA reads TGTGCCAGCAGGGGACTAGCGGGGGGGCAAGAGACCCAGTACTTC. It yields the protein CASRGLAGGQETQYF.

The chain has TRBV2 and TRBJ2-2; 8 bases align to TRBD2. With V trimmed by 4 bases and J by 9 bases, 7 bases remained unmatched. This CDR3 comprises 14 residues. Germline V gene sequence: CDR1 SNHLY, CDR2 FYNNEI. The CDR3 bases are TGTGCCAGCAGTGGGGGGACTAGGGGTCGGGAGCTGTTTTTT. Encoded protein: CASSGGTRGRELFF.

This clone was observed a single time. The chain is built from TRBV28 and TRBJ1-1, with 8 bases matching TRBD1. This CDR3 is built from 14 residues. With V trimmed by 7 bases and J by 0 bases, 4 bases remained unmatched. Germline values: CDR1 MDHEN, CDR2 SYDVKM. In DNA form, the CDR3 reads TGTGCCAGCACTAGGACAGGGATGAACACTGAAGCTTTCTTT. This translates into CASTRTGMNTEAFF.

V usage is TRBV2 and J usage is TRBJ1-1; TRBD1 agrees at 8 bases. Germline lookup yields CDR1 SNHLY and CDR2 FYNNEI. With 6 bases clipped from V and 5 bases from J, the junction kept 11 bases outside the gene matches. The CDR3 contains 15 residues. CDR3 sequence: CASRGQGNLRTEAFF. DNA for the CDR3: TGTGCCAGCAGAGGACAGGGAAATCTTCGGACTGAAGCTTTCTTT.

The V and J genes are TRBV7-8 and TRBJ2-7, with D uncertain. The CDR3 contains 11 residues. The germline V gene encodes CDR1 SGHVS and CDR2 FQNEAQ. Trimming pared 0 bases from V and 11 bases from J, leaving 8 bases between. This chain's CDR3 is CASSLAQAKYF. The CDR3 DNA reads as TGTGCCAGCAGCTTAGCTCAGGCTAAGTACTTC.

The rearrangement joins TRBV4-2 to TRBJ2-7; the D gene is possibly TRBD1 (6 bases). This CDR3 region has 15 residues. The germline CDR1 and CDR2 sequences are LGHNA and YNFKEQ. Trimming took off 0 bases at V and 2 bases at J, with 11 bases between the two ends. The CDR3 is CASSQDPQGPYEQYF. CDR3 sequence (DNA): TGTGCCAGCAGCCAAGATCCCCAGGGGCCCTACGAGCAGTACTTC.

This rearrangement joins TRBV7-9 to TRBJ1-4; 7 positions agree with TRBD1. From germline, CDR1 is SEHNR and CDR2 FQNEAQ (reference sequence). J lost 8 bases, V lost 5 bases, and 11 bases had no gene match. The CDR3 runs to 15 residues. The CDR3 nucleotides read TGTGCCAGCAGCCCCCGCGGCAGGGGGGAGGAAAAACTGTTTTTT. As protein: CASSPRGRGEEKLFF.

The CDR3 sequence is CASSILQGAGETQYF. For the CDR3, the DNA is TGTGCCAGCAGTATCCTACAGGGGGCTGGAGAGACCCAGTACTTC. The chain joins TRBV6-6 to TRBJ2-5; TRBD1 aligns across 9 bases. CDR3 length equals 15 residues. V shed 5 bases, J shed 4 bases, and the junction held 8 bases outside the gene matches. Germline assignment: CDR1 MNHNY and CDR2 SVGAGI (reference sequence).

Turning to this clone: This same CDR3 is encoded by further DNA sequences in the sample. J is TRBJ1-2 and V is TRBV2; TRBD1 aligns across 7 bases. Germline V gene data show CDR1 as SNHLY and CDR2 as FYNNEI. The CDR3 is 11 residues long. V shed 7 bases and J 6 bases; nucleotides not matched to a gene: 2. The CDR3 is CASTRGDGYTF. In DNA, the CDR3 is TGTGCCAGCACCAGGGGGGATGGCTACACCTTC.

The chain combines TRBV6-1 with TRBJ1-2, with D possibly TRBD1 on 5 matching bases. Germline V CDR1 and CDR2: MNHNS, SASEGT. V lost 5 bases and J 2 bases, leaving 15 bases between the germline ends. This CDR3 has 15 amino acids. The CDR3 protein is CASSRRDGQNYGYTF. CDR3 nucleotide sequence: TGTGCCAGCAGTAGACGAGACGGACAAAACTATGGCTACACCTTC.

V gene TRBV28 combines with J gene TRBJ1-5; the D gene is possibly TRBD1 (6 bases). The CDR3 has 13 amino acids. The V and J ends lost 8 bases and 3 bases respectively, with 11 bases between them. The V gene's germline CDR1 is MDHEN and CDR2 SYDVKM. The CDR3 DNA sequence: TGTGCCAGCTTCGGACAGCTCAATCAGCCCCAGCATTTT. Protein: CASFGQLNQPQHF.

V gene TRBV27 combines with J gene TRBJ1-1; 8 bases are shared with TRBD1. The CDR3 contains 14 residues. From germline, CDR1 is MNHEY and CDR2 SMNVEV (reference sequence). J lost 5 bases, V lost 6 bases, and 8 bases had no gene match. The CDR3 region is CASRAGGVRTEAFF. The CDR3 region has the DNA TGTGCCAGCAGAGCAGGGGGCGTTAGGACTGAAGCTTTCTTT.

This sequence joins TRBV6-5 and TRBJ2-1, with D perhaps TRBD2 (5 bases). V lost 5 bases and J lost 7, with 12 bases in between. The V gene's germline CDR1 is MNHEY and CDR2 SVGAGI. The CDR3 runs 13 residues. CDR3 sequence (DNA): TGTGCCAGCAGTATGATCCCGGGGAATGAGCAGTTCTTC. Its translation is CASSMIPGNEQFF.

V is TRBV30 and J is TRBJ2-4; 10 nucleotides match TRBD1. This CDR3 has 12 amino acids. The J segment lost 11 bases and the V segment lost 0 bases, leaving 1 base of the junction unmatched. Germline CDR1 and CDR2: GTSNPN and SVGIG (reference sequence). The CDR3 here is CAWSVGQGVQYF. The CDR3 coding sequence is TGTGCCTGGAGTGTCGGACAGGGGGTTCAGTACTTC.

This clone showed up just once. This chain uses TRBV27 with TRBJ2-3; D is unclear. Trimming shortened V by 3 bases and J by 1 base, and 8 bases separated the two germline ends. The CDR3 runs to 14 residues. The germline CDR1 and CDR2 sequences are MNHEY and SMNVEV (reference sequence). The CDR3: CASSFSRGTDTQYF. The CDR3 DNA sequence: TGTGCCAGCAGTTTTTCGCGAGGCACAGATACGCAGTATTTT.

This clone appeared a single time. This sequence joins TRBV18 and TRBJ1-1; D unclear. CDR1 and CDR2 from the germline V gene are KGHSH and LQKENI. The CDR3 runs to 14 residues. Deletions cut 0 bases from V and 1 base from J, with 6 bases between. The CDR3 DNA reads as TGTGCCAGCTCACCACCGACTGGGAACACTGAAGCTTTCTTT. Its translation is CASSPPTGNTEAFF. The full variable domain, with the rest looked up from reference TRBV18 and TRBJ1-1, is NAGVMQNPRHLVRRRGQEARLRCSPMKGHSHVYWYRQLPEEGLKFMVYLQKENIIDESGMPKERFSAEFPKEGPSILRIQQVVRGDSAAYFCASSPPTGNTEAFFGQGTRLTVV.

The chain joins TRBV11-3 to TRBJ1-5; possibly TRBD1 for D (6 bases). Trimming cost V 4 bases and J 0 bases, with 25 bases left between them. This CDR3 contains 20 residues. CDR1 is SGHNT and CDR2 is YENEEA in the germline V gene. CDR3: CASSSRDIKLRAYSNQPQHF. CDR3 DNA sequence: TGTGCCAGCAGCTCAAGGGACATAAAGTTGAGGGCTTATAGCAATCAGCCCCAGCATTTT.

This clone appeared a single time. This chain uses TRBV29-1 with TRBJ2-7; the match to TRBD1 covers 7 bases. With 4 bases clipped from V and 7 bases from J, the junction kept 16 bases outside the gene matches. CDR3 length equals 15 residues. Germline CDR1 is SQVTM and CDR2 is ANQGSEA. CDR3 sequence: CSVVPWDRYSGEQYF. DNA for the CDR3: TGCAGCGTTGTCCCCTGGGACAGATACTCTGGGGAGCAGTACTTC.

The chain links TRBV2 to TRBJ2-2, with 8 bases fitting TRBD1. Trimming cost V 7 bases and J 7 bases; bases outside gene matches: 14. Germline V CDR1 and CDR2: SNHLY, FYNNEI. This CDR3 is built from 16 residues. CDR3: CASTLGLHRGNGELFF. In DNA form, the CDR3 reads TGTGCCAGCACTCTCGGCCTCCACAGGGGGAACGGGGAGCTGTTTTTT. Filled out from reference TRBV2 and TRBJ2-2, the complete variable domain reads EPEVTQTPSHQVTQMGQEVILRCVPISNHLYFYWYRQILGQKVEFLVSFYNNEISEKSEIFDDQFSVERPDGSNFTLKIRSTKLEDSAMYFCASTLGLHRGNGELFFGEGSRLTVL.

V gene TRBV7-3 combines with J gene TRBJ2-1, with a possible D match to TRBD1 (6 bases). Germline loops: CDR1 SGHTA, CDR2 FQGTGA. This CDR3 has 17 residues. The V and J ends lost 1 base and 7 bases respectively, with 20 bases between them. The CDR3 here is CASSLMYRGRGTNEQFF. In DNA, the CDR3 is TGTGCCAGCAGCTTAATGTATCGGGGCAGGGGTACGAATGAGCAGTTCTTC.

The V call is TRBV18, the J call TRBJ2-7; the match to TRBD2 covers 12 bases. CDR1 is KGHSH, CDR2 LQKENI, per germline. Trimming removed 2 bases from V and 2 bases from J; junction bases left unmatched: 7. The CDR3 is 17 amino acids. CDR3 sequence reads: CASSPTTSGGPPYEQYF. The DNA for the CDR3 is TGTGCCAGCTCACCAACTACTAGCGGGGGGCCTCCCTACGAGCAGTACTTC.

This clone has more than one count but fewer than ten. The chain has TRBV7-9 and TRBJ1-3; D is ambiguous. The CDR3 is 13 residues long. CDR1 is SEHNR, CDR2 FQNEAQ, per germline (reference sequence). The V and J ends lost 8 bases and 2 bases respectively, with 10 bases between them. The CDR3 bases are TGTGCCAGCCGTAGCAGAGCTGGAAACACCATATATTTT. Protein: CASRSRAGNTIYF.

The V call is TRBV6-6, the J call TRBJ1-2; 8 positions agree with TRBD1. This CDR3 contains 13 residues. After removal of 6 bases from V and 8 bases from J, the junction contained 8 bases not matched to a gene. The germline V gene has CDR1 MNHNY and CDR2 SVGAGI (reference sequence). The CDR3 region is CASRAGGAGGYTF. The CDR3 DNA reads as TGTGCCAGCAGGGCAGGGGGCGCCGGGGGCTACACCTTC.